What follows are 29 T cell receptor beta chains derived from one specimen sequenced in a study of blood T cell repertoires in COVID-19. This table comes from immunoSEQ multiplex PCR, and its TCRdb copy is limited to in-frame clones, with some not included. The sample lists tens of thousands of clones, around four fifths seen once, with 12% in the top ten. The sample was peripheral blood. The receptors were sampled from a human donor in a cohort sampled during active COVID-19.

V and J are TRBV3-1 (or the pseudogene TRBV3-2) and TRBJ2-6; weak D call: TRBD1 (5 bases). The CDR3 consists of 19 residues. Trimming pared 4 bases from V and 0 bases from J, leaving 19 bases between. The germline CDR1 and CDR2 sequences are LGHDT and YNNKEL (reference sequence). The CDR3 reads CASSPHSGPDYSGANVLTF. CDR3 nucleotide sequence: TGTGCCAGCAGCCCACACTCAGGGCCCGATTACTCTGGGGCCAACGTCCTGACTTTC.

The chain couples TRBV2 to TRBJ2-7; TRBD2 agrees at 7 bases. The CDR3 has 16 amino acids. With 9 bases clipped from V and 4 bases from J, the junction kept 18 bases outside the gene matches. Germline V gene data show CDR1 as SNHLY and CDR2 as FYNNEI. The CDR3 region has the DNA TGTGCCAGGCACAAGCTACAACGGGGGGAGGGTTACGAGCAGTACTTC. Amino acids: CARHKLQRGEGYEQYF.

The chain recombines TRBV15 with TRBJ1-1; D is unclear. Looked up from germline, CDR1 is LNHNV and CDR2 is YYDKDF (reference sequence). This CDR3 is 14 amino acids long. The germline V and J ends were trimmed by 3 bases and 4 bases, with 12 bases remaining between them. The CDR3 coding sequence is TGTGCCACCAGCAGGGGGAACCGGGGCACTGAAGCTTTCTTT. Translation: CATSRGNRGTEAFF.

V is TRBV5-4 and J is TRBJ1-2, with D tentatively TRBD1 (5 bases). V lost 4 bases, J lost 4 bases, and 20 bases lay in between. CDR3 length: 16 amino acids. Per germline, CDR1 SGHNT and CDR2 YYREEE (reference sequence). CDR3 coding DNA: TGTGCCAGCAGCCCTGAGTTAGGACAAGACGTCTATGGCTACACCTTC. Protein sequence: CASSPELGQDVYGYTF.

The CDR3 bases are TGTGCCACCGTGCGGGCGGAAGCCTATACGCAGTATTTT. Translating it yields CATVRAEAYTQYF. The chain links TRBV28 to TRBJ2-3; D may be TRBD2 (5 bases). In germline, CDR1 is MDHEN, CDR2 SYDVKM. CDR3 length equals 13 residues. The V end was cut by 10 bases, the J end by 7 bases, with 18 bases between.

The chain employs TRBV9 and TRBJ2-7; no definite D call. This CDR3 region has 15 residues. Germline CDR1 and CDR2: SGDLS and YYNGEE. V was trimmed by 0 bases and J by 0 bases, leaving 10 bases between them. CDR3 nucleotide sequence: TGTGCCAGCAGCGTAGGCGGTGCAATCTCCTACGAGCAGTACTTC. Its translation is CASSVGGAISYEQYF.

The chain joins TRBV28 to TRBJ1-2; the D gene is possibly TRBD1 (6 bases). Germline assignment: CDR1 MDHEN and CDR2 SYDVKM. The V end was cut by 6 bases, the J end by 3 bases, with 14 bases between. The CDR3 covers 14 residues. CDR3 sequence reads: CASSLDSIDYGYTF. CDR3 in DNA: TGTGCCAGCAGCCTGGACAGTATAGACTATGGCTACACCTTC.

The chain joins TRBV5-1 to TRBJ2-5, with D possibly matching TRBD1 (5 bases). The V gene lost 2 bases and the J gene lost 1 base, with 12 bases spanning the gap. This CDR3 contains 15 residues. CDR1 SGHRS and CDR2 YFSETQ come from the germline V gene. Here the CDR3 reads CASSFIDRIQETQYF. The DNA of the CDR3 is TGCGCCAGCAGCTTCATCGACAGAATCCAAGAGACCCAGTACTTC.

The rearrangement uses TRBV2 and TRBJ2-5; 8 nucleotides line up with TRBD1. The V and J ends lost 6 bases and 4 bases, in that order; junction bases with no gene match: 7. CDR1 and CDR2 from the germline V gene are SNHLY and FYNNEI. There are 14 residues in the CDR3. The CDR3 here is CASSGQGSGETQYF. DNA of the CDR3: TGTGCCAGCAGCGGACAGGGATCCGGAGAGACCCAGTACTTC. The whole variable domain, filled in from reference TRBV2 and TRBJ2-5, reads EPEVTQTPSHQVTQMGQEVILRCVPISNHLYFYWYRQILGQKVEFLVSFYNNEISEKSEIFDDQFSVERPDGSNFTLKIRSTKLEDSAMYFCASSGQGSGETQYFGPGTRLLVL.

This clone qualifies as medium-sized. The J gene is TRBJ2-7, the V gene TRBV6-2 or TRBV6-3; 8 positions agree with TRBD2. The CDR3 sequence is 14 residues long. V gave up 0 bases and J gave up 2 bases; unmatched junction bases: 0. Per germline, CDR1 MNHEY and CDR2 SVGEGT. The CDR3 spells CASSYSTSAYEQYF. The DNA of the CDR3 is TGTGCCAGCAGTTACTCGACTAGCGCCTACGAGCAGTACTTC.

The V call is TRBV30, the J call TRBJ1-1; maybe TRBD1 (5 bases). CDR1 is GTSNPN and CDR2 is SVGIG in the germline V gene (reference sequence). V was pared by 4 bases and J by 0 bases, with 15 bases between. The CDR3 is made up of 15 amino acids. CDR3 nucleotides: TGTGCCTGGAAGGCAGGGATATGGATGAACACTGAAGCTTTCTTT. Protein sequence: CAWKAGIWMNTEAFF.

The chain couples TRBV10-1 to TRBJ2-4, with TRBD2 matching 8 bases. This CDR3 has 17 amino acids. V gave up 7 bases and J gave up 4 bases; unmatched junction bases: 15. Germline V CDR1 and CDR2: WNHNN, SYGVQD (reference sequence). The CDR3 spells CASTPNAPSGLKNIQYF. CDR3 sequence (DNA): TGCGCCAGCACACCCAATGCTCCTAGCGGGCTAAAAAACATTCAGTACTTC.

This chain uses TRBV9 with TRBJ2-7; 10 bases line up with TRBD1. V was clipped by 0 bases and J by 3 bases; unmatched bases: 3. Germline loops: CDR1 SGDLS, CDR2 YYNGEE. The CDR3 contains 15 residues. This chain's CDR3 is CASSVAGTGDYEQYF. As DNA, the CDR3 is TGTGCCAGCAGCGTAGCCGGGACAGGGGACTACGAGCAGTACTTC.

This clone was seen only once. The J gene is TRBJ2-1, the V gene TRBV7-2; maybe TRBD2 (6 bases). Germline V gene data show CDR1 as SGHTA and CDR2 as FQGNSA. The CDR3 runs 15 residues. Deletions cut 4 bases from V and 5 bases from J, with 15 bases between. The CDR3 DNA is TGTGCCAGCAGCTATTTATCTAGCGCACACAATGAGCAGTTCTTC. It encodes CASSYLSSAHNEQFF. Drawing the rest from reference TRBV7-2 and TRBJ2-1, the complete variable domain is GAGVSQSPSNKVTEKGKDVELRCDPISGHTALYWYRQSLGQGLEFLIYFQGNSAPDKSGLPSDRFSAERTGGSVSTLTIQRTQQEDSAVYLCASSYLSSAHNEQFFGPGTRLTVL.

This chain uses TRBV29-1 with TRBJ1-4, with 9 nucleotides matching TRBD1. V gave up 4 bases and J gave up 8 bases; unmatched junction bases: 5. Per germline, CDR1 SQVTM and CDR2 ANQGSEA. The CDR3 is 13 residues long. In DNA form, the CDR3 reads TGCAGCGTTGTGGGACAGGGCGGAGAAAAACTGTTTTTT. This gives the protein CSVVGQGGEKLFF. Complete variable domain (other parts from reference TRBV29-1 and TRBJ1-4): SAVISQKPSRDICQRGTSLTIQCQVDSQVTMMFWYRQQPGQSLTLIATANQGSEATYESGFVIDKFPISRPNLTFSTLTVSNMSPEDSSIYLCSVVGQGGEKLFFGSGTQLSVL.

The V and J genes are TRBV7-3 and TRBJ2-2, with a possible D match to TRBD2 (7 bases). The CDR3 sequence is 19 residues long. Trimming pared 4 bases from V and 5 bases from J, leaving 26 bases between. The germline V gene encodes CDR1 SGHTA and CDR2 FQGTGA. This CDR3 reads CASSSSLRPGGVQTGELFF. In nucleotides, the CDR3 is TGTGCCAGCAGCTCCAGCCTACGACCGGGGGGCGTTCAAACCGGGGAGCTGTTTTTT.

The chain combines TRBV28 with TRBJ2-7, with 16 bases that match TRBD2. The CDR3 consists of 18 residues. Germline V CDR1 and CDR2: MDHEN, SYDVKM. J lost 4 bases, V lost 6 bases, and 12 bases had no gene match. This chain's CDR3 is CASRVPGTSGRAVYEQYF. CDR3 DNA sequence: TGTGCCAGCAGGGTTCCCGGGACTAGCGGGAGGGCGGTATACGAGCAGTACTTC. Full variable domain (missing parts from reference TRBV28 and TRBJ2-7): DVKVTQSSRYLVKRTGEKVFLECVQDMDHENMFWYRQDPGLGLRLIYFSYDVKMKEKGDIPEGYSVSREKKERFSLILESASTNQTSMYLCASRVPGTSGRAVYEQYFGPGTRLTVT.

V usage is TRBV7-9 and J usage is TRBJ1-4; D perhaps matches TRBD1 (5 bases). Looked up from germline, CDR1 is SEHNR and CDR2 is FQNEAQ (reference sequence). The germline V and J ends were trimmed by 1 base and 8 bases, with 11 bases remaining between them. There are 14 residues in the CDR3. CDR3 amino acids: CASSLVREFEKLFF. CDR3 nucleotides: TGTGCCAGCAGCTTAGTCAGGGAATTCGAAAAACTGTTTTTT.

A single count supports this clone. This chain connects TRBV19 to TRBJ1-5; 7 bases align to TRBD1. This CDR3 is 15 amino acids long. In germline, CDR1 is LNHDA, CDR2 SQIVND (reference sequence). V lost 7 bases and J lost 0; bases outside the gene matches: 6. The CDR3 spells CASTGTEYSNQPQHF. The CDR3 DNA sequence: TGTGCCAGTACAGGGACAGAGTATAGCAATCAGCCCCAGCATTTT.

The CDR3 DNA reads as TGTGCCAGCAGCGTCGTCAGGCCAACTAATGAAAAACTGTTTTTT. Its protein is CASSVVRPTNEKLFF. This chain links TRBV9 with TRBJ1-4; D gene unclear. Trimming took off 2 bases at V and 0 bases at J, with 8 bases between the two ends. In germline, CDR1 is SGDLS, CDR2 YYNGEE. The CDR3 covers 15 residues. Full variable domain (outside the CDR3, taken from reference TRBV9 and TRBJ1-4): DSGVTQTPKHLITATGQRVTLRCSPRSGDLSVYWYQQSLDQGLQFLIQYYNGEERAKGNILERFSAQQFPDLHSELNLSSLELGDSALYFCASSVVRPTNEKLFFGSGTQLSVL.

The chain couples TRBV4-1 to TRBJ1-1; D not certain. V lost 4 bases and J 1 base, leaving 10 bases between the germline ends. This CDR3 has 14 residues. The V gene's germline CDR1 is MGHRA and CDR2 YSYEKL. CDR3 DNA: TGCGCCAGCAGCCGAATAACATCGAACACTGAAGCTTTCTTT. Amino acids: CASSRITSNTEAFF.

The rearrangement joins TRBV19 to TRBJ1-4, with a tentative D call TRBD1 (6 bases). This CDR3 region has 14 residues. Germline CDR1 reads LNHDA; CDR2 reads SQIVND (reference sequence). Deletions cut 5 bases from V and 10 bases from J, with 17 bases between. CDR3 sequence: CASSFGGAGRKLFF. DNA of the CDR3: TGTGCCAGTAGTTTCGGGGGGGCAGGGAGAAAACTGTTTTTT.

The rearrangement links TRBV9 to TRBJ2-3; 10 bases map to TRBD2. The V segment lost 3 bases and the J segment 6 bases; nucleotides outside the gene matches: 10. The CDR3 has 16 amino acids. The germline V gene has CDR1 SGDLS and CDR2 YYNGEE. CDR3 coding DNA: TGTGCCAGCAGCGCCAGCGGGGGGGCAGATTGGGATACGCAGTATTTT. Amino acids: CASSASGGADWDTQYF. Using reference TRBV9 and TRBJ2-3 for the parts outside the CDR3, the full variable domain is DSGVTQTPKHLITATGQRVTLRCSPRSGDLSVYWYQQSLDQGLQFLIQYYNGEERAKGNILERFSAQQFPDLHSELNLSSLELGDSALYFCASSASGGADWDTQYFGPGTRLTVL.

The rearrangement uses TRBV6-5 and TRBJ2-7; D unresolved. There are 13 residues in the CDR3. Germline CDR1 MNHEY, CDR2 SVGAGI. V was trimmed by 3 bases and J by 6 bases, leaving 12 bases between them. The CDR3 here is CASSYVGSGEQYF. In DNA form, the CDR3 reads TGTGCCAGCAGTTATGTGGGCTCAGGCGAGCAGTACTTC.

The CDR3 is CASNGTGGNSYEQYF. The CDR3 coding sequence is TGTGCCAGCAACGGGACAGGGGGAAACTCCTACGAGCAGTACTTC. The gene calls are TRBV21-1 and TRBJ2-7; the table's D call, TRBD1, was not checked against the DNA. TRBV21-1 is a known pseudogene. The CDR3 totals 15 residues.

The rearrangement joins TRBV7-9 to TRBJ2-7, with D possibly matching TRBD1 (6 bases). Germline lookup yields CDR1 SEHNR and CDR2 FQNEAQ (reference sequence). The CDR3 contains 17 residues. V gave up 5 bases and J gave up 0 bases, with 20 bases separating them. CDR3 sequence: CASSPSLQGMFSYEQYF. The CDR3 DNA sequence: TGTGCCAGCAGCCCCAGCCTACAGGGAATGTTCTCCTACGAGCAGTACTTC.

A few counts support this clone. The chain is built from TRBV11-2 and TRBJ1-6; 7 nucleotides match TRBD1. Germline-derived CDR1 and CDR2 are SGHAT and FQNNGV. The CDR3 is made up of 16 amino acids. Unmatched junction bases numbered 8, after V lost 6 bases and J lost 3 bases. This CDR3 is CASRPTGERYNSPLHF. As DNA, the CDR3 is TGTGCCAGCAGACCAACAGGGGAACGCTATAATTCACCCCTCCACTTT.

This chain links TRBV7-2 with TRBJ2-1; 10 bases fit TRBD1. From germline, CDR1 is SGHTA and CDR2 FQGNSA. This CDR3 is built from 17 residues. The V and J ends lost 3 bases and 3 bases, in that order; junction bases with no gene match: 8. The CDR3 bases are TGTGCCAGCAGCTTCCTGCCGGGACAGGGGATCTACAATGAGCAGTTCTTC. Translated, it gives CASSFLPGQGIYNEQFF.

This clone has a handful of counts. At the DNA level, this CDR3 is encoded by other sequences in the same sample as well. The gene calls are TRBV24-1 and TRBJ1-5; D remains ambiguous. V dropped 5 bases and J dropped 3 bases, with 7 bases sitting between them. The CDR3 loop spans 13 amino acids. Looked up from germline, CDR1 is KGHDR and CDR2 is SFDVKD. Here the CDR3 DNA reads TGTGCCACCAGTGCGGGGAACAATCAGCCCCAGCATTTT. This encodes CATSAGNNQPQHF.